The 8 T cell receptor beta chains presented below share a single source sample, sequenced in a study of post-analysis software for immune sequencing data. Prepared libraries of TCR beta cDNA carried unique molecular identifiers. MiXCR, applied by TCRdb to the PCR reads, yields one record per CDR3 protein. The profile shows about 160,000 distinct CDR3 sequences, approximately 35% of them singletons. The sequenced sample was blood, obtained after autologous hematopoietic stem cell transplantation. These TCRs come from a girl aged 10 to 17 with multiple sclerosis.

This clonotype was detected once. The chain is built from TRBV7-6 and TRBJ2-6; no clear D gene. The CDR3 is 16 amino acids. The ends were cut back, 5 bases at V and 0 bases at J, with 11 bases in the middle. Germline CDR1 and CDR2: SGHVS and FNYEAQ. The CDR3 spells CASSANSASGANVLTF. As DNA, the CDR3 is TGTGCCAGCAGCGCCAATAGTGCCTCTGGGGCCAACGTCCTGACTTTC. Variable domain in full (rest from reference TRBV7-6 and TRBJ2-6): GAGVSQSPRYKVTKRGQDVALRCDPISGHVSLYWYRQALGQGPEFLTYFNYEAQQDKSGLPNDRFSAERPEGSISTLTIQRTEQRDSAMYRCASSANSASGANVLTFGAGSRLTVL.

J is TRBJ1-3 and V is TRBV9; 9 nucleotides match TRBD1. V lost 0 bases and J lost 4; bases outside the gene matches: 5. From germline, CDR1 is SGDLS and CDR2 YYNGEE. CDR3 length equals 16 residues. CDR3 region: CASSVDGTGYGNTIYF. The CDR3 DNA reads TGTGCCAGCAGCGTAGATGGGACAGGGTACGGAAACACCATATATTTT. The full variable domain, with the rest looked up from reference TRBV9 and TRBJ1-3, is DSGVTQTPKHLITATGQRVTLRCSPRSGDLSVYWYQQSLDQGLQFLIQYYNGEERAKGNILERFSAQQFPDLHSELNLSSLELGDSALYFCASSVDGTGYGNTIYFGEGSWLTVV.

This clonotype was picked up a small number of times. The chain employs TRBV15 and TRBJ2-7, with 8 bases identical to TRBD1. Trimming took 6 bases from V and 2 from J; bases not matched to a gene: 3. The CDR3 spans 13 residues. Per the germline V gene, CDR1 is LNHNV and CDR2 is YYDKDF (reference sequence). The CDR3 nucleotides are TGTGCCACCAGGAGGACAGGGACCTACGAGCAGTACTTC. Translated, it gives CATRRTGTYEQYF.

In this sample, this clonotype turned up a few times. V and J are TRBV29-1 and TRBJ1-1; 8 bases align to TRBD1. Looked up from germline, CDR1 is SQVTM and CDR2 is ANQGSEA. The length of the CDR3 is 17 residues. V gave up 6 bases and J gave up 0 bases; unmatched junction bases: 15. CDR3 residues: CSVFIFGQGGMNTEAFF. In DNA, the CDR3 is TGCAGCGTCTTTATTTTCGGACAGGGAGGAATGAACACTGAAGCTTTCTTT. The full variable domain, completed using reference TRBV29-1 and TRBJ1-1, is SAVISQKPSRDICQRGTSLTIQCQVDSQVTMMFWYRQQPGQSLTLIATANQGSEATYESGFVIDKFPISRPNLTFSTLTVSNMSPEDSSIYLCSVFIFGQGGMNTEAFFGQGTRLTVV.

The table lists this clonotype with many counts. The J gene is TRBJ1-2, the V gene TRBV2, with D maybe TRBD1 (6 bases). V gave up 4 bases and J gave up 6 bases, with 15 bases separating them. The CDR3 length is 14 residues. Germline values: CDR1 SNHLY, CDR2 FYNNEI. In nucleotides, the CDR3 is TGTGCCAGCAGTGTTCGGCAACAGGGAGATGGCTACACCTTC. Translating it yields CASSVRQQGDGYTF. The complete variable domain, with remaining parts taken from reference TRBV2 and TRBJ1-2, reads EPEVTQTPSHQVTQMGQEVILRCVPISNHLYFYWYRQILGQKVEFLVSFYNNEISEKSEIFDDQFSVERPDGSNFTLKIRSTKLEDSAMYFCASSVRQQGDGYTFGSGTRLTVV.

This clonotype appeared once. The chain joins TRBV6-2 or TRBV6-3 to TRBJ2-4; D is possibly TRBD1 or TRBD2 (6 bases each). Near its end, the DNA agrees better with TRBJ2-7, so the J call may be wrong. CDR1 and CDR2 from the germline V gene are MNHEY and SVGEGT. The CDR3 has 16 amino acids. CDR3 sequence reads: CASSPLRRGRIHEQYF. The CDR3 DNA reads TGTGCCAGCAGTCCACTGAGACGGGGGCGCATCCACGAGCAGTACTTC.

Only a few counts were recorded for this clonotype. This sequence joins TRBV25-1 and TRBJ2-7; the D is unclear. Trimming stripped 10 bases from V and 3 bases from J, with 19 bases between. Germline assignment: CDR1 MGHDK and CDR2 SYGVNS. The CDR3 is made up of 14 amino acids. The CDR3 nucleotides read TGTGCCACCGCTACCAACGTGTACAACTACGAGCAGTACTTC. This encodes CATATNVYNYEQYF.

As for this clonotype: A read error may account for a junction end that differs from germline. The rearrangement joins TRBV11-3 to TRBJ2-1; D is possibly TRBD1 (5 bases). CDR1 and CDR2 (germline): SGHNT, YENEEA. The CDR3 sequence is 14 residues long. CDR3 sequence (DNA): TGTACCAGCAGCTTGGGGCCGGTGCCGAATGAGCAGTTCTTC. It codes for CTSSLGPVPNEQFF.